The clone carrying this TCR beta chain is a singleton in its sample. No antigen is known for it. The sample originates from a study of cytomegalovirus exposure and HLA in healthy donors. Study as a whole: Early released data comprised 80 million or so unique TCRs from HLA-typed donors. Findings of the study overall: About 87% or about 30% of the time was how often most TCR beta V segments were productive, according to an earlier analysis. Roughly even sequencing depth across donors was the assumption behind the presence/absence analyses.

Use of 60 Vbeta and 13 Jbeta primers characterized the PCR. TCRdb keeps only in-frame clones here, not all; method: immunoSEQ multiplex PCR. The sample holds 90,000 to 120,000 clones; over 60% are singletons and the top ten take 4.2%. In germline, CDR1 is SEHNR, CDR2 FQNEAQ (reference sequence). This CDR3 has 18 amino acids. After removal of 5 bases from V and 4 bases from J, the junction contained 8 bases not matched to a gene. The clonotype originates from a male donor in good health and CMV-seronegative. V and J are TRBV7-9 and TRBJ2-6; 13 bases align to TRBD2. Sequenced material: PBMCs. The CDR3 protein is CASSDSGLAGSGANVLTF. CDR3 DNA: TGTGCCAGCAGCGACTCGGGACTAGCGGGATCAGGGGCCAACGTCCTGACTTTC.